This T cell receptor beta chain came from a study of T cells expressing NK-cell markers. TCRdb reprocessed the 5' RACE reads and reports one entry per CDR3 protein, with no DNA. Its table records about 260,000 distinct CDR3 sequences. This clonotype was obtained from a man younger than 30 in good health. Sequencing was performed on blood T cells: a sorted CD56 or NKG2C T cell subset, CD4+ or CD8+ T cells, or bulk PBMC T cells (not recorded which).

CDR3 region: CAISESSPSSGYTF. The rearrangement links TRBV10-3 to TRBJ1-2. The CDR3 is 14 amino acids. Germline V lookup: CDR1 ENHRY, CDR2 SYGVKD.